A selection of T cell receptor beta chains follows, all from one sample in a study of control samples from healthy donors and cancer patients. The protocol was immunoSEQ multiplex PCR, while the TCRdb copy is restricted to in-frame clones and leaves out a portion. The table includes around 48,000 clones, approximately 93% detected once. The sample comprised PBMCs. Receptor source: a woman aged 45-60 years with head and neck cancer. CDR3s include the opening cysteine and the closing phenylalanine or tryptophan. The order of the fields is J gene, V gene, clone size, CDR3 length, D gene, CDR3 DNA, CDR3 protein. A D gene is named only where the DNA matches it firmly. Clone sizes are given selectively: once, few, many, or a class where the clone is expanded.

J: TRBJ1-5
V: TRBV6-5
size: .
length: 13
D: TRBD1
DNA: TGTGCCAGCTCAGGGGGCTACGATCAGCCCCAGCATTTT
CDR3: CASSGGYDQPQHF

J: TRBJ2-5
V: TRBV5-1
size: .
length: 14
D: .
DNA: TGCGCCAGCAGCTTGGAAGGGGGGTTTGGGACCCAGTACTTC
CDR3: CASSLEGGFGTQYF

J: TRBJ1-4
V: TRBV21-1
size: .
length: 13
D: .
DNA: TGTGCCAGCAGTTGGACAGGAAATGAAAAACTGTTTTTT
CDR3: CASSWTGNEKLFF

J: TRBJ1-2
V: TRBV5-1
size: .
length: 16
D: TRBD1
DNA: TGCGCCAGCAGCTTGCCGACAGGGGATCGGAACTATGGCTACACCTTC
CDR3: CASSLPTGDRNYGYTF

J: TRBJ2-7
V: TRBV6-5
size: once
length: 14
D: .
DNA: TGTGCCAGCAGTTACTCGTCGGGTCGTTACGAGCAGTACTTC
CDR3: CASSYSSGRYEQYF

J: TRBJ1-1
V: TRBV11-2
size: .
length: 12
D: .
DNA: TGTGCCAGCAGCTCCAGACCAACTGAAGCTTTCTTT
CDR3: CASSSRPTEAFF

J: TRBJ1-1
V: TRBV7-9
size: .
length: 15
D: .
DNA: TGTGCCAGCAGCAAGGGGGGAGGGAGCGACACTGAAGCTTTCTTT
CDR3: CASSKGGGSDTEAFF

J: TRBJ1-1
V: TRBV7-2
size: .
length: 14
D: .
DNA: TGTGCCAGCAGCGCATCGCGGGGTCATACTGAAGCTTTCTTT
CDR3: CASSASRGHTEAFF

J: TRBJ1-4
V: TRBV7-9
size: .
length: 16
D: .
DNA: TGTGCCAGCAGCTACACGTCCGGGACATCGGTCGGGAAACTGTTTTTT
CDR3: CASSYTSGTSVGKLFF

J: TRBJ2-3
V: TRBV2
size: .
length: 13
D: TRBD1
DNA: TGTGCCAGCAGCCCGGACAGGACAGATACGCAGTATTTT
CDR3: CASSPDRTDTQYF

J: TRBJ1-1
V: TRBV7-9
size: .
length: 14
D: .
DNA: TGTGCCAGCAACCACATTGTGAGGGACACTGAAGCTTTCTTT
CDR3: CASNHIVRDTEAFF

J: TRBJ1-3
V: TRBV9
size: .
length: 12
D: TRBD1
DNA: TGTGCCAGCAGCGACTACAGGGGCACCATATATTTT
CDR3: CASSDYRGTIYF

J: TRBJ2-2
V: TRBV27
size: .
length: 19
D: TRBD2
DNA: TGTGCCAGCAGTTTAGTGAGACTAGCGGGAGGGCCGGGCACCGGGGAGCTGTTTTTT
CDR3: CASSLVRLAGGPGTGELFF

J: TRBJ2-5
V: TRBV4-1
size: .
length: 16
D: TRBD1
DNA: TGCGCCAGCAGCCAAGATGCGGCAGGGGGCGGAGAGACCCAGTACTTC
CDR3: CASSQDAAGGGETQYF

J: TRBJ1-6
V: TRBV28
size: .
length: 12
D: .
DNA: TGTGCCAGCAGTTTAGGGGTATCACCCCTCCACTTT
CDR3: CASSLGVSPLHF

J: TRBJ2-3
V: TRBV5-4
size: .
length: 14
D: .
DNA: TGTGCCAGCAGCTTGAGCCTGTACACAGATACGCAGTATTTT
CDR3: CASSLSLYTDTQYF

J: TRBJ2-7
V: TRBV5-8
size: once
length: 15
D: .
DNA: TGTGCCAGCAGCGTCGGACCTACACAATCCTACGAGCAGTACTTC
CDR3: CASSVGPTQSYEQYF

J: TRBJ1-5
V: TRBV2
size: .
length: 14
D: .
DNA: TGTGCCAGCAGTGCTTACGGAGGAGGACCGCCCCAGCATTTT
CDR3: CASSAYGGGPPQHF

J: TRBJ2-2
V: TRBV5-6
size: .
length: 17
D: .
DNA: TGTGCCAGCAGCTTGGTTCTCACGGGGGCGTTCACCGGGGAGCTGTTTTTT
CDR3: CASSLVLTGAFTGELFF

J: TRBJ1-1
V: TRBV20-1
size: .
length: 8
D: .
DNA: TGCAGTGCTGGGGGGGCTTTCTTT
CDR3: CSAGGAFF

J: TRBJ1-1
V: TRBV10-3
size: .
length: 15
D: .
DNA: TGTGCCATCAGTGGGTACAGTCAGGGTGACTTTGAAGCTTTCTTT
CDR3: CAISGYSQGDFEAFF

J: TRBJ2-2
V: TRBV19
size: .
length: 13
D: .
DNA: TGTGCCAGTAGTGTTGTTGGTTTCGGGGAGCTGTTTTTT
CDR3: CASSVVGFGELFF

J: TRBJ2-3
V: TRBV29-1
size: .
length: 11
D: .
DNA: TGCAGCGTCAAATCCACAGATACGCAGTATTTT
CDR3: CSVKSTDTQYF

J: TRBJ2-5
V: TRBV12-5
size: .
length: 16
D: .
DNA: TGTGCTAGTGGTTTTCCCTTGGGGGAAACCCAAGAGACCCAGTACTTC
CDR3: CASGFPLGETQETQYF

J: TRBJ1-5
V: TRBV30
size: .
length: 13
D: TRBD1
DNA: TGTGCCTGGAGTTATACAGGGGTTCAGCCCCAGCATTTT
CDR3: CAWSYTGVQPQHF

J: TRBJ2-1
V: TRBV27
size: .
length: 17
D: TRBD1
DNA: TGTGCCAGCAGTCCCAGGGACAGGGGGCGATCCTACAATGAGCAGTTCTTC
CDR3: CASSPRDRGRSYNEQFF

J: TRBJ2-1
V: TRBV7-8
size: .
length: 15
D: .
DNA: TGTGCCAGCAGCTTCAAGTGGGGGGGCCGGAATGAGCAGTTCTTC
CDR3: CASSFKWGGRNEQFF

J: TRBJ1-4
V: TRBV4-1
size: .
length: 16
D: TRBD1
DNA: TGCGCCAGCAGCCAAGATCCAGGGACAGAAAATGAAAAACTGTTTTTT
CDR3: CASSQDPGTENEKLFF

J: TRBJ1-1
V: TRBV28
size: once
length: 14
D: TRBD1
DNA: TGTGCCAGCAGCGCCGACAGGGGGCGGACTGAAGCTTTCTTT
CDR3: CASSADRGRTEAFF

J: TRBJ1-1
V: TRBV18
size: .
length: 11
D: .
DNA: TGTGCCAGCTTGGGGGGAACTGAAGCTTTCTTT
CDR3: CASLGGTEAFF

J: TRBJ1-1
V: TRBV10-3
size: .
length: 15
D: .
DNA: TGTGCCATCAGTGAGTCGGGGGGAACGAACACTGAAGCTTTCTTT
CDR3: CAISESGGTNTEAFF

J: TRBJ1-4
V: TRBV6-6
size: .
length: 15
D: .
DNA: TGTGCCAGCAGTTATGAGGGACCTGGGTCTGAAAAACTGTTTTTT
CDR3: CASSYEGPGSEKLFF

J: TRBJ1-2
V: TRBV6-1
size: .
length: 14
D: .
DNA: TGTGCCAGCAGTGAACGGCGTACTGTTGATGGCTACACCTTC
CDR3: CASSERRTVDGYTF

J: TRBJ1-1
V: TRBV5-1
size: .
length: 13
D: TRBD1
DNA: TGCGCCAGCAGCCTTGACAGGGCCACTGAAGCTTTCTTT
CDR3: CASSLDRATEAFF

J: TRBJ2-5
V: TRBV19
size: .
length: 13
D: .
DNA: TGTGCCAGTACAGGGGGGGGGCCGGAGACCCAGTACTTC
CDR3: CASTGGGPETQYF

J: TRBJ1-5
V: TRBV6-1
size: .
length: 17
D: TRBD1
DNA: TGTGCCAGCAGTGATTTCGGGACAGGGAAGTTCAATCAGCCCCAGCATTTT
CDR3: CASSDFGTGKFNQPQHF

J: TRBJ1-1
V: TRBV28
size: .
length: 13
D: TRBD1
DNA: TGTGCCAGCACCGAGACAGGGAGCACTGAAGCTTTCTTT
CDR3: CASTETGSTEAFF

J: TRBJ2-5
V: TRBV5-6
size: .
length: 15
D: TRBD1
DNA: TGTGCCAGCAGCTTTGAGGACAGGGTAGGCGAGACCCAGTACTTC
CDR3: CASSFEDRVGETQYF

J: TRBJ1-2
V: TRBV10-3
size: once
length: 12
D: .
DNA: TGTGCCATCAGTGAGGACAGCGGCGGCTACACCTTC
CDR3: CAISEDSGGYTF

J: TRBJ1-2
V: TRBV9
size: .
length: 14
D: .
DNA: TGTGCCAGCAGCCTCCCCGACAGTCCATATGGCTACACCTTC
CDR3: CASSLPDSPYGYTF

J: TRBJ1-5
V: TRBV19
size: .
length: 15
D: .
DNA: TGTGCCAGTAGTGTAGGGAACAGCTTCAATCAGCCCCAGCATTTT
CDR3: CASSVGNSFNQPQHF

J: TRBJ1-1
V: TRBV9
size: .
length: 14
D: .
DNA: TGTGCCAGCAGCGTAGCTCAGGGCGGGACTGAAGCTTTCTTT
CDR3: CASSVAQGGTEAFF

J: TRBJ2-7
V: TRBV6-5
size: .
length: 15
D: .
DNA: TGTGCCAGCAGACGGCGGGACAGCGGATTCTACGAGCAGTACTTC
CDR3: CASRRRDSGFYEQYF

J: TRBJ2-7
V: TRBV11-2
size: .
length: 15
D: TRBD1
DNA: TGTGCCAGCAGCTTGGGGACAGGGGGATCCTACGAGCAGTACTTC
CDR3: CASSLGTGGSYEQYF

J: TRBJ2-3
V: TRBV14
size: .
length: 16
D: TRBD2
DNA: TGTGCCAGCAGCCCCCCGCGGGAAGGGAGGGCAGATACGCAGTATTTT
CDR3: CASSPPREGRADTQYF

J: TRBJ2-4
V: TRBV29-1
size: .
length: 11
D: .
DNA: TGCAGCGTTATCGGCGGGTACATTCAGTACTTC
CDR3: CSVIGGYIQYF